This T cell receptor (beta chain) was captured by sequencing in a study of blood T cell repertoires in COVID-19. About the research overall: T cells, B-cell-depleted T cells, or PBMCs provided the cDNA or gDNA that served as material.

From germline, CDR1 is LNHNV and CDR2 YYDKDF (reference sequence). V shed 8 bases and J shed 5 bases, with 7 bases lying between them. CDR3 length equals 12 residues. Recruitment covered about two dozen US areas and drew participants whose ages spanned roughly 18 to 89 years. Here immunoSEQ multiplex PCR was the method, and the copy in TCRdb shows in-frame clones only, minus some. The sample has around 200,000 clones; less than 85% are singletons. This TCR was recovered from a woman in her twenties or thirties who had recovered from COVID-19. The J gene is TRBJ1-6, the V gene TRBV15; a possible D gene is TRBD1 (6 bases). The sample taken for sequencing was PBMCs or T cells enriched from blood (not recorded which). The CDR3 sequence is CATAGDNSPLHF. The CDR3 DNA sequence: TGTGCCACCGCAGGGGATAATTCACCCCTCCACTTT.